A single T cell receptor beta chain is shown here with its context. Its matching antigen is unknown. MiXCR, run by TCRdb on the RT-PCR reads, gives a single entry per CDR3 protein. The data contain 450,000 to 600,000 distinct CDR3 sequences, approximately 7.1% of them singletons. V lost 4 bases and J 1 base, leaving 10 bases between the germline ends. The CDR3 contains 14 residues. Germline V gene sequence: CDR1 LGHDT, CDR2 YNNKEL (reference sequence). This entry is derived from a study of response to subunit inactivated influenza vaccine. Study-level findings and limits: T cells newly recruited by each seasonal influenza vaccination are few, the authors suggested.

The material was PBMCs from blood, obtained roughly 24 months after vaccination. This receptor was taken from a man aged 45 to 70 who received an inactivated influenza vaccine. The J gene is TRBJ1-1, the V gene TRBV3-1, with no clear D. For the CDR3, the DNA is TGTGCCAGCAGCCGAACCCCAGGGAACACTGAAGCTTTCTTT. This gives the protein CASSRTPGNTEAFF.